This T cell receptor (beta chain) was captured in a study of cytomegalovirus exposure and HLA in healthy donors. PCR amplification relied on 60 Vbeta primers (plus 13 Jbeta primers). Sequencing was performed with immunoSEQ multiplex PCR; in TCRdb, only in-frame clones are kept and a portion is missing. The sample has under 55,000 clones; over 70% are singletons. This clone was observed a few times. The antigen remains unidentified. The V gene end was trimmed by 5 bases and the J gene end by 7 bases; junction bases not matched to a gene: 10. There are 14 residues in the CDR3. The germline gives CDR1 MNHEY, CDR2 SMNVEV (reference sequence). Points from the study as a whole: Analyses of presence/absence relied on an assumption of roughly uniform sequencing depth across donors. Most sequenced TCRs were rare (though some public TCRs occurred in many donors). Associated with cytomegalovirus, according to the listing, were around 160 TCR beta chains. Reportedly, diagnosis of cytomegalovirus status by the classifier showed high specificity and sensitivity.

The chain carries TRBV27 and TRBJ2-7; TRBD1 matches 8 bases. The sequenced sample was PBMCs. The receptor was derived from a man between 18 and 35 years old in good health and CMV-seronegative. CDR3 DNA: TGTGCCAGCAGTCCCCGGGACAGGCCGTTTGAGCAGTACTTC. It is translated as CASSPRDRPFEQYF.